One sample yielded the 20 T cell receptor beta chains listed below, sequenced in a study of blood T cells in healthy people across ages. It was with a sample-barcoded 5' primer and a J-beta primer mix that a second PCR of roughly 7 to 11 cycles was run. TCRdb itself ran the 5' RACE reads through MiXCR, one entry per CDR3 protein. The sample includes some 710,000 distinct CDR3 sequences, roughly 20% seen only once; the top ten take roughly 22%. The specimen was blood. Every receptor here comes from a man between 65 and 79 years old in good health.

This clonotype has just a few counts. The rearrangement links TRBV12-3 or TRBV12-4 to TRBJ2-3; D is perhaps TRBD2 (6 bases). This CDR3 spans 17 amino acids. V was pared by 3 bases and J by 0 bases, with 16 bases between. The CDR3 coding sequence is TGTGCCAGCAGTTTCGGACTGGCGGGGACTAGCACAGATACGCAGTATTTT. It codes for CASSFGLAGTSTDTQYF.

This clonotype has just a few counts. One end of the junction is discordant with germline, which a read error may explain. As DNA, the CDR3 is TGTGAAGGAAGGGAGGGAGCAGGGAGGAACACTGAAGCTTTCTTT. It specifies CEGREGAGRNTEAFF. The chain links TRBV20-1 to TRBJ1-1, with D perhaps matching TRBD1 (5 bases). The CDR3 loop spans 15 amino acids. Germline values: CDR1 DFQATT, CDR2 SNEGSKA (reference sequence).

V and J are TRBV6-2 or TRBV6-3 and TRBJ2-5; 7 bases map to TRBD2. The J call is in doubt because the DNA end fits TRBJ2-7 better. Germline V gene sequence: CDR1 MNHEY, CDR2 SVGEGT. The CDR3 extends over 15 amino acids. In nucleotides, the CDR3 is TGTGCCAGCACCAAGGGGCGGGGGTTAACCTACGAGCAGTACTTC. Residues: CASTKGRGLTYEQYF.

This clonotype was seen a few times. The chain links TRBV12-3 or TRBV12-4 to TRBJ2-3, with a tentative D call TRBD2 (6 bases). Trimming cost V 6 bases and J 6 bases, with 22 bases left between them. This CDR3 contains 16 residues. The DNA of the CDR3 is TGTGCCAGCAGCTCCCGCGCGGGACGCCGGCGCGATACGCAGTATTTT. It encodes CASSSRAGRRRDTQYF.

The rearrangement links TRBV6-2 or TRBV6-3 to TRBJ2-3; the D is unclear. Germline CDR1 and CDR2: MNHEY and SVGEGT. The CDR3 loop spans 14 amino acids. V lost 0 bases and J lost 5, with 9 bases in between. CDR3 sequence: CASSYSRRIDTQYF. The CDR3 region has the DNA TGTGCCAGCAGTTACTCGAGGCGCATAGATACGCAGTATTTT.

This rearrangement joins TRBV7-2 to TRBJ2-3; 9 positions agree with TRBD2. V lost 1 base and J lost 5; bases outside the gene matches: 10. CDR3 length equals 17 residues. Per the germline V gene, CDR1 is SGHTA and CDR2 is FQGNSA. The CDR3 loop reads CASSLVGAGGSRDTQYF. The CDR3 bases are TGTGCCAGCAGCTTAGTCGGGGCGGGGGGGTCTCGAGATACGCAGTATTTT.

There are a few counts of this clonotype. V and J are TRBV19 and TRBJ2-3; 7 bases fit TRBD2. There are 12 residues in the CDR3. Trimming removed 4 bases from V and 15 bases from J; junction bases left unmatched: 10. Germline lookup yields CDR1 LNHDA and CDR2 SQIVND (reference sequence). CDR3 DNA: TGTGCCAGTAGTACGCGACGGGGGGTGCGTTATTTT. Translating gives CASSTRRGVRYF.

This clonotype turned up a few times. The CDR3 protein is CASSYSSGGTEAFF. The CDR3 nucleotides are TGTGCCAGCAGTTATTCAAGTGGGGGCACTGAAGCTTTCTTT. This chain connects TRBV3-1 to TRBJ1-1; possible D gene TRBD1, 5 bases. This CDR3 comprises 14 residues. Trimming removed 6 bases from V and 4 bases from J, with 15 bases in between. Germline values: CDR1 LGHDT, CDR2 YNNKEL (reference sequence).

This clonotype was recorded at least ten times. This chain links TRBV18 with TRBJ1-2; tentative D call: TRBD1 (6 bases). V gave up 4 bases and J gave up 3 bases, with 15 bases separating them. Germline V gives CDR1 KGHSH, CDR2 LQKENI. CDR3 size: 15 residues. The chain's CDR3 is CASSRTAGADYGYTF. The CDR3 region has the DNA TGTGCCAGCTCACGAACGGCAGGGGCGGACTATGGCTACACCTTC. The variable domain in full, with the rest retrieved from reference TRBV18 and TRBJ1-2, is NAGVMQNPRHLVRRRGQEARLRCSPMKGHSHVYWYRQLPEEGLKFMVYLQKENIIDESGMPKERFSAEFPKEGPSILRIQQVVRGDSAAYFCASSRTAGADYGYTFGSGTRLTVV.

This clonotype was seen more than once but under ten times. The rearrangement links TRBV16 to TRBJ2-4; 9 nucleotides match TRBD1. The CDR3 loop spans 14 amino acids. Germline loops: CDR1 KGHSY, CDR2 FQNENV. V trimming: 3 bases; J trimming: 9 bases; junction bases outside the gene matches: 6. In DNA, the CDR3 is TGTGCCAGCAGCCAGCGCACAGGGGGCGGCATTCAGTACTTC. Translation: CASSQRTGGGIQYF.

The chain is built from TRBV12-3 or TRBV12-4 and TRBJ1-1; D is perhaps TRBD1 (6 bases). Trimming cost V 6 bases and J 1 base, with 21 bases left between them. The CDR3 loop spans 17 amino acids. The CDR3: CASRPVVMGAQNTEAFF. The CDR3 DNA follows: TGTGCCAGCAGGCCAGTAGTCATGGGGGCCCAGAACACTGAAGCTTTCTTT.

J is TRBJ1-2 and V is TRBV6-5, with D uncertain. V lost 6 bases, J lost 7 bases, and 12 bases lay in between. Germline lookup yields CDR1 MNHEY and CDR2 SVGAGI. The CDR3 spans 12 residues. The CDR3 is CASRRTASGYTF. In nucleotides, the CDR3 is TGTGCCAGCAGACGCACAGCCAGTGGCTACACCTTC.

This clonotype has a handful of counts. The rearrangement joins TRBV4-2 to TRBJ2-5; the D gene is possibly TRBD1 (6 bases). V lost 3 bases and J 0 bases, leaving 8 bases between the germline ends. CDR1 LGHNA and CDR2 YNFKEQ come from the germline V gene. The CDR3 has 14 amino acids. The CDR3 DNA is TGTGCCAGCAGCCAGGGACAACACCAAGAGACCCAGTACTTC. Its protein is CASSQGQHQETQYF.

This clonotype was counted only a few times. The chain carries TRBV20-1 and TRBJ2-1; no clear D gene. In germline, CDR1 is DFQATT, CDR2 SNEGSKA (reference sequence). There are 14 residues in the CDR3. V was cut by 0 bases and J by 5 bases, with 11 bases left in between. CDR3: CSAREGPSHNEQFF. For the CDR3, the DNA is TGCAGTGCTAGAGAGGGCCCATCCCACAATGAGCAGTTCTTC.

Here the CDR3 DNA reads TGCAGTGCTGATAACGGGGAAACTGAAGCTTTCTTT. This sequence encodes CSADNGETEAFF. The gene calls are TRBV20-1 and TRBJ1-1; D call uncertain. The CDR3 runs to 12 residues. Germline values: CDR1 DFQATT, CDR2 SNEGSKA (reference sequence). V was cut by 5 bases and J by 5 bases, with 12 bases left in between.

The chain is built from TRBV2 and TRBJ2-7, with TRBD1 as a possible D gene (6 bases). This CDR3 region has 12 residues. Germline-derived CDR1 and CDR2 are SNHLY and FYNNEI. V was shortened by 6 bases and J by 6 bases, with 12 bases between the two germline ends. The CDR3 sequence: CASRNRVSEQYF. DNA for the CDR3: TGTGCCAGCAGAAACAGGGTCTCCGAGCAGTACTTC.

This clonotype appeared a few times. The genes are TRBV9 and TRBJ2-1; D unclear. The length of the CDR3 is 15 residues. Germline-derived CDR1 and CDR2 are SGDLS and YYNGEE. The V and J ends lost 0 bases and 4 bases respectively, with 11 bases between them. The CDR3 nucleotides are TGTGCCAGCAGCGTAGAAGTCGTGGGGTACAATGAGCAGTTCTTC. Translation: CASSVEVVGYNEQFF.

This clonotype has a handful of counts. Compared with germline, one end of the junction differs, possibly owing to a read error. V is TRBV5-1 and J is TRBJ1-4; TRBD1 agrees at 9 bases. The CDR3 length is 13 residues. Germline V gives CDR1 SGHRS, CDR2 YFSETQ. CDR3 in amino acids: CACSPGTGEKLFF. CDR3 bases: TGCGCCTGCAGCCCGGGGACAGGGGAAAAACTGTTTTTT.

The gene calls are TRBV3-1 and TRBJ1-4, with unresolved D. Trimming shortened V by 1 base and J by 2 bases, and 5 bases separated the two germline ends. The CDR3 length is 14 residues. Germline V gene sequence: CDR1 LGHDT, CDR2 YNNKEL (reference sequence). CDR3 protein: CASSQGQTNEKLFF. The CDR3, as DNA: TGTGCCAGCAGCCAAGGGCAGACTAATGAAAAACTGTTTTTT.

The V and J genes are TRBV5-1 and TRBJ2-7; 10 bases fit TRBD1. The CDR3 is 15 amino acids. Germline V gene sequence: CDR1 SGHRS, CDR2 YFSETQ. V lost 4 bases to trimming and J lost 6 bases; unmatched junction nucleotides: 10. The CDR3 nucleotides read TGCGCCAGCAGCGCAACGGACAGGGGGTCGGCCGAGCAGTACTTC. Translating it yields CASSATDRGSAEQYF.